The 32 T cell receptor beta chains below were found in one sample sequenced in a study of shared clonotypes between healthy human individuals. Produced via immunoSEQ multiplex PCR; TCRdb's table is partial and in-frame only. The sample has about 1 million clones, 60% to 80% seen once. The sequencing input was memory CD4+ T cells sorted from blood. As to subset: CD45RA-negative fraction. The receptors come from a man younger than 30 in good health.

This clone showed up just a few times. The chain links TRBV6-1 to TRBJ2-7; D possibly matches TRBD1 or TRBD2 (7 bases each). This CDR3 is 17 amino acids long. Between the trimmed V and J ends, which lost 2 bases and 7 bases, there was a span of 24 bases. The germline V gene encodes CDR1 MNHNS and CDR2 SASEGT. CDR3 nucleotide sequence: TGTGCCAGCAGTGAAAGGGGAGGGGGGACAGTGTTGCGTGAGCAGTACTTC. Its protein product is CASSERGGGTVLREQYF.

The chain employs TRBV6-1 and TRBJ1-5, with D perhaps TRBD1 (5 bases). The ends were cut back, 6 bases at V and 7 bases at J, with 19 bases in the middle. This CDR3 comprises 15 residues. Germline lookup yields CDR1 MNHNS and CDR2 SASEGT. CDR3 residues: CASRLAFGGEQPQHF. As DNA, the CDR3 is TGTGCCAGCAGGCTGGCTTTTGGGGGGGAACAGCCCCAGCATTTT.

CDR3 coding DNA: TGTGCCAGCACCCCAGGGTACAATGAGCAGTTCTTC. Translated: CASTPGYNEQFF. The rearrangement links TRBV28 to TRBJ2-1, with D possibly being TRBD1 (5 bases). V dropped 7 bases and J dropped 4 bases, with 8 bases sitting between them. The CDR3 covers 12 residues. Germline V gene lookup returns CDR1 MDHEN and CDR2 SYDVKM.

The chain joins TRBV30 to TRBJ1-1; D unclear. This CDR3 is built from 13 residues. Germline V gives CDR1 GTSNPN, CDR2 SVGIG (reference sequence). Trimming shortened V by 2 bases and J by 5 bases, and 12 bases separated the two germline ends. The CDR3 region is CAWSSWAVTEAFF. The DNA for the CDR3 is TGTGCCTGGAGTAGCTGGGCGGTAACTGAAGCTTTCTTT.

CDR3 sequence: CASSLVASGHNEQFF. The CDR3 DNA reads TGTGCCAGCAGCTTAGTGGCTAGCGGTCACAATGAGCAGTTCTTC. This chain connects TRBV11-2 to TRBJ2-1, with TRBD2 matching over 7 bases. J was trimmed by 5 bases and V by 1 base; bases with no gene match: 5. CDR1 is SGHAT, CDR2 FQNNGV, per germline. The CDR3 contains 15 residues.

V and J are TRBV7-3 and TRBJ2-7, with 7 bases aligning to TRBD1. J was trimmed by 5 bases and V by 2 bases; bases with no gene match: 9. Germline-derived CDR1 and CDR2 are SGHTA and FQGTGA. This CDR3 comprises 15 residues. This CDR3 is CASSLPGQRLNEQYF. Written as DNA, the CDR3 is TGTGCCAGCAGCTTACCGGGACAGCGACTTAACGAGCAGTACTTC.

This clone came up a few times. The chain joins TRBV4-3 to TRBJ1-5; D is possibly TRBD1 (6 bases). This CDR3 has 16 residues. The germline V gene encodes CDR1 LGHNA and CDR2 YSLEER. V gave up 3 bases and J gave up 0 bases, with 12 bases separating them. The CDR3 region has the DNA TGCGCCAGCAGCCAGCAGGCAGGGGATAGCAATCAGCCCCAGCATTTT. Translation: CASSQQAGDSNQPQHF.

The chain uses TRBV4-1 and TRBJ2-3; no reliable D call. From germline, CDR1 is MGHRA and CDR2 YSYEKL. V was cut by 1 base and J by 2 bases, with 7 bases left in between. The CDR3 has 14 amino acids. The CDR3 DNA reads TGCGCCAGCAGCCAAGTTGTCCTCACAGATACGCAGTATTTT. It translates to CASSQVVLTDTQYF.

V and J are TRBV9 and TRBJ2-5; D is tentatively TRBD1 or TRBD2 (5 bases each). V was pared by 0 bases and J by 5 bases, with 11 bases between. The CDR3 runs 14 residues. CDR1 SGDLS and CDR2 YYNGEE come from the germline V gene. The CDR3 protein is CASSVGGLAETQYF. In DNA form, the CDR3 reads TGTGCCAGCAGCGTAGGGGGGTTAGCCGAGACCCAGTACTTC.

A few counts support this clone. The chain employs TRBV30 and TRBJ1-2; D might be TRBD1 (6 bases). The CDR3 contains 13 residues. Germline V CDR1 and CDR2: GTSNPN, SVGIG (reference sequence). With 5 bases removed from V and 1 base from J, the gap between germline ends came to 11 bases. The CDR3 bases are TGTGCCTGGGACAGGTCCTTTAACTATGGCTACACCTTC. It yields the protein CAWDRSFNYGYTF.

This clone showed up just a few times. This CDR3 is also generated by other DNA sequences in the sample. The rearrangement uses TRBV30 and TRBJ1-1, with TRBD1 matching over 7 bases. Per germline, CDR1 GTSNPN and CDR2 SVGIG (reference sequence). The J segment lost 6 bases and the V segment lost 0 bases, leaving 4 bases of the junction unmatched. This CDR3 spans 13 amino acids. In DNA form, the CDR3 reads TGTGCCTGGAGTGTACAGGGGTTCGCTGAAGCTTTCTTT. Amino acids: CAWSVQGFAEAFF.

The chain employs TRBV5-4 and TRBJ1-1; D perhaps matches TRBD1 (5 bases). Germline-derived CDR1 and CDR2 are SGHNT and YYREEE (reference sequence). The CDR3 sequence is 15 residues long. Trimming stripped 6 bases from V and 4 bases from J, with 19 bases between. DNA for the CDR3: TGTGCCAGCACCAGGGAGATGCAGAGAGCCACTGAAGCTTTCTTT. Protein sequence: CASTREMQRATEAFF.

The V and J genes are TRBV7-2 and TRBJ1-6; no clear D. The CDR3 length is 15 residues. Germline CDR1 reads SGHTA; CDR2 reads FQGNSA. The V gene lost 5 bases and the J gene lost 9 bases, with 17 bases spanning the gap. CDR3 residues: CASSLSSASPSPLHF. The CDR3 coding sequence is TGTGCCAGCAGCCTCTCGTCTGCATCCCCTTCACCCCTCCACTTT.

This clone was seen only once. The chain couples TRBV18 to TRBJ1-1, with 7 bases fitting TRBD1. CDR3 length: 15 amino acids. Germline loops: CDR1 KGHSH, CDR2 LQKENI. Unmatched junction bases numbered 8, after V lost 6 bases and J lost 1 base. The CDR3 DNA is TGTGCCAGCTCGGAGAACAGGGGACGGAACACTGAAGCTTTCTTT. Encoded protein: CASSENRGRNTEAFF.

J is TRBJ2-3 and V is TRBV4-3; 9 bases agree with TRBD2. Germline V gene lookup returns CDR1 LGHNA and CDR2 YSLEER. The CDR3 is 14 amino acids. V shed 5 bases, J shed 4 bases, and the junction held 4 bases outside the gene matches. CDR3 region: CASSAGLAADTQYF. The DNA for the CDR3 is TGCGCCAGCAGCGCGGGACTAGCCGCAGATACGCAGTATTTT.

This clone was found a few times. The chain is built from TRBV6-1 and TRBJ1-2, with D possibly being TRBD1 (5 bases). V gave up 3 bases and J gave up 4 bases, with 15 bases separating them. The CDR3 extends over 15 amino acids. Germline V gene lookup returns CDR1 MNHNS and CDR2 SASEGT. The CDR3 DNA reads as TGTGCCAGCAGTGATGACCCCTCAGGGAGCTATGGCTACACCTTC. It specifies CASSDDPSGSYGYTF.

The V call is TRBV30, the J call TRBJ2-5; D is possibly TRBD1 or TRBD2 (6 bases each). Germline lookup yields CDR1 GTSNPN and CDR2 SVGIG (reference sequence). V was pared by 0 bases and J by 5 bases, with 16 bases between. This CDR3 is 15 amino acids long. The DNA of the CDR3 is TGTGCCTGGAGTGTACGGGACAAAGGAGGGGAGACCCAGTACTTC. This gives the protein CAWSVRDKGGETQYF.

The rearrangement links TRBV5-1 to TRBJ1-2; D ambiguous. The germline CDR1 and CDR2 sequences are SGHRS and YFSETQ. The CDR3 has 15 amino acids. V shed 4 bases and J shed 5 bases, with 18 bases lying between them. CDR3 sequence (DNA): TGCGCCAGCAGCCCTGGGTCAGCCCCTTTATATGGCTACACCTTC. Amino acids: CASSPGSAPLYGYTF.

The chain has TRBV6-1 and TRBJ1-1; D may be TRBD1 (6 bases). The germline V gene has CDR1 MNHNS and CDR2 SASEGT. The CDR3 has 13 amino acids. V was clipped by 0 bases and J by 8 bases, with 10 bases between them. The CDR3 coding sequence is TGTGCCAGCAGTGAAGCGGGGGGCAGGGAAGCTTTCTTT. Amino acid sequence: CASSEAGGREAFF.

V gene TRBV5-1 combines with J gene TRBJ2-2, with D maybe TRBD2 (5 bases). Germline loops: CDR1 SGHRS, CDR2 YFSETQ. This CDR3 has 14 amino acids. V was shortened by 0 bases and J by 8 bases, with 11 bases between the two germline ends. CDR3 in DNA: TGCGCCAGCAGCTTGGCGCCCGGGATAGGGGAGCTGTTTTTT. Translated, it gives CASSLAPGIGELFF. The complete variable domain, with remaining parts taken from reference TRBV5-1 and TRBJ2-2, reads KAGVTQTPRYLIKTRGQQVTLSCSPISGHRSVSWYQQTPGQGLQFLFEYFSETQRNKGNFPGRFSGRQFSNSRSEMNVSTLELGDSALYLCASSLAPGIGELFFGEGSRLTVL.

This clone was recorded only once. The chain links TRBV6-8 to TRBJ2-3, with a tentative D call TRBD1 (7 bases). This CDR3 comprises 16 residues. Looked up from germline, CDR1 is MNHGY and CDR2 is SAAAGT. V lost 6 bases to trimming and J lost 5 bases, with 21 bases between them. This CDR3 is CASSRGNRGGLDTQYF. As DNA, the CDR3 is TGTGCCAGCAGCCGTGGAAACAGGGGAGGCTTAGATACGCAGTATTTT.

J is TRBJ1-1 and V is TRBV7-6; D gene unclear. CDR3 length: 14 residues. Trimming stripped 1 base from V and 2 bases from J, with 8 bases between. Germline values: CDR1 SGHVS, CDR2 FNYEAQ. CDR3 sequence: CASSLGGGNTEAFF. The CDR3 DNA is TGTGCCAGCAGCTTAGGCGGAGGAAACACTGAAGCTTTCTTT.

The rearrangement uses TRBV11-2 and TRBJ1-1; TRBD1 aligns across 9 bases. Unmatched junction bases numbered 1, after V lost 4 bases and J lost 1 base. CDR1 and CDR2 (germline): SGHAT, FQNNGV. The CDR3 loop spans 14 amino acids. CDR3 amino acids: CASSSQGANTEAFF. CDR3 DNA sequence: TGTGCCAGCAGCTCACAGGGGGCGAACACTGAAGCTTTCTTT.

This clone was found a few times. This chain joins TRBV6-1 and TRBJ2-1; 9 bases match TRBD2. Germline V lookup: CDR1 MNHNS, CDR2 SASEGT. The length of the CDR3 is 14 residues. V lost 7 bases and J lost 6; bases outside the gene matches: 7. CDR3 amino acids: CASKASGGSNEQFF. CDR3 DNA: TGTGCCAGCAAGGCAAGCGGGGGGTCCAATGAGCAGTTCTTC.

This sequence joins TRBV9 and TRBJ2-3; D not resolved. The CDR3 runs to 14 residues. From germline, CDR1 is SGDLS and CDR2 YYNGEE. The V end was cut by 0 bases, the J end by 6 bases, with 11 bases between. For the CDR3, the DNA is TGTGCCAGCAGCGTAGGGGCGGCTCCCGATACGCAGTATTTT. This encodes CASSVGAAPDTQYF.

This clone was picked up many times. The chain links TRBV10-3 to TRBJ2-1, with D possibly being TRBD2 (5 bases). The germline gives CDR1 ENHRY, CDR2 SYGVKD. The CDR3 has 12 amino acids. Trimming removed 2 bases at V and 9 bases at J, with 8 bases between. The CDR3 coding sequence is TGTGCCATCAGTGAGGGTGGGAGTGAGCAGTTCTTC. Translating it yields CAISEGGSEQFF.

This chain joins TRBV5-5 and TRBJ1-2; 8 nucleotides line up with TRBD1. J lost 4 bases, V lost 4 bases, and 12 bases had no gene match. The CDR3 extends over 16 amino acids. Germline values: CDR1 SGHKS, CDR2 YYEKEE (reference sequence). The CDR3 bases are TGTGCCAGCAGCCCAATTGCGGGACAGGCGGGCTATGGCTACACCTTC. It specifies CASSPIAGQAGYGYTF.

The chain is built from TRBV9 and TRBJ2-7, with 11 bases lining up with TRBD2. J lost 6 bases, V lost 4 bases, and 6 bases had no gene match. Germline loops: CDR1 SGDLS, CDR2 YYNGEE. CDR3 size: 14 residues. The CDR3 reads CASSINLAGGEQYF. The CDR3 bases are TGTGCCAGCAGCATAAACCTAGCGGGGGGCGAGCAGTACTTC.

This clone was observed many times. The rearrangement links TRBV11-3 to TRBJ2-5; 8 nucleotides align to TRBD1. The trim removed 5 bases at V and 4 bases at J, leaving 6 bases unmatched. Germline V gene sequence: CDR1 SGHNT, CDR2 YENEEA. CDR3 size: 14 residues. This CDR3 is CASSQQGVGETQYF. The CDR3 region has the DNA TGTGCCAGCAGCCAACAGGGGGTCGGAGAGACCCAGTACTTC.

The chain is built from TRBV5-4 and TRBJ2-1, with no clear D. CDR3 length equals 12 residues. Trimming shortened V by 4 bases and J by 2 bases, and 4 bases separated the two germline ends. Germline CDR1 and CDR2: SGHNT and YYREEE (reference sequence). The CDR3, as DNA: TGTGCCAGCAGCGTTCCCTACAATGAGCAGTTCTTC. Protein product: CASSVPYNEQFF.

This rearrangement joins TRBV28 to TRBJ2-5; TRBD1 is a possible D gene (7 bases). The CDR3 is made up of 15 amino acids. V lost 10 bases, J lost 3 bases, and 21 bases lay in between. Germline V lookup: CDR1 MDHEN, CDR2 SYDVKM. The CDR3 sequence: CATEPTGLAEETQYF. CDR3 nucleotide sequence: TGTGCCACGGAGCCGACAGGGTTAGCGGAAGAGACCCAGTACTTC.

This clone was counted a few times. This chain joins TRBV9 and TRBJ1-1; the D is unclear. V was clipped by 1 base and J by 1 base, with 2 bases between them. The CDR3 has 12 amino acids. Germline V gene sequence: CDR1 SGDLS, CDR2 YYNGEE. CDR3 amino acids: CASSVSNTEAFF. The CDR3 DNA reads TGTGCCAGCAGCGTATCGAACACTGAAGCTTTCTTT.